Presented here are 17 T cell receptor beta chains from one specimen sequenced in a study of cytomegalovirus exposure and HLA in healthy donors. The PCR made use of 60 Vbeta and 13 Jbeta primers. TCRdb's table, derived via immunoSEQ multiplex PCR, lists solely in-frame clones and lacks some. The data show 90,000 to 150,000 clones, 15% seen once. Material for sequencing was PBMCs. The receptors here all came from a woman aged 18-35 years in good health and CMV-seronegative.

This clone was found a few times. The chain employs TRBV27 and TRBJ2-1; perhaps TRBD2 as D (6 bases). The CDR3 length is 16 residues. Trimming cost V 4 bases and J 0 bases, with 13 bases left between them. Germline CDR1 is MNHEY and CDR2 is SMNVEV (reference sequence). The CDR3, as DNA: TGTGCCAGCAGTTCTTCAGACGGGAGCTCCTACAATGAGCAGTTCTTC. Translated: CASSSSDGSSYNEQFF.

In this sample, this clone turned up a few times. J is TRBJ2-1 and V is TRBV4-2; 7 nucleotides align to TRBD2. The germline gives CDR1 LGHNA, CDR2 YNFKEQ. After removal of 0 bases from V and 5 bases from J, the junction contained 10 bases not matched to a gene. This CDR3 is built from 17 residues. The CDR3 loop is CASSQDGSVGGNNEQFF. CDR3 coding DNA: TGTGCCAGCAGCCAAGATGGCTCGGTCGGGGGGAACAATGAGCAGTTCTTC.

The chain carries TRBV11-2 and TRBJ1-2, with 9 bases matching TRBD1. CDR1 is SGHAT and CDR2 is FQNNGV in the germline V gene. CDR3 length: 14 residues. V trimming: 2 bases; J trimming: 2 bases; junction bases outside the gene matches: 0. The CDR3 bases are TGTGCCAGCAGCTTAACAGGGGGCAACTATGGCTACACCTTC. Translated: CASSLTGGNYGYTF. Variable domain in full (rest from reference TRBV11-2 and TRBJ1-2): EAGVAQSPRYKIIEKRQSVAFWCNPISGHATLYWYQQILGQGPKLLIQFQNNGVVDDSQLPKDRFSAERLKGVDSTLKIQPAKLEDSAVYLCASSLTGGNYGYTFGSGTRLTVV.

The chain recombines TRBV29-1 with TRBJ1-2; 8 positions agree with TRBD1. V trimming: 6 bases; J trimming: 3 bases; junction bases outside the gene matches: 6. Looked up from germline, CDR1 is SQVTM and CDR2 is ANQGSEA. The length of the CDR3 is 13 residues. The CDR3 reads CSVSQGVDYGYTF. CDR3 in DNA: TGCAGCGTCTCACAGGGGGTCGACTATGGCTACACCTTC.

There are a few counts of this clone. The J gene is TRBJ2-2, the V gene TRBV28; a possible D gene is TRBD2 (6 bases). The CDR3 consists of 15 residues. Germline assignment: CDR1 MDHEN and CDR2 SYDVKM. Between the trimmed V and J ends, which lost 5 bases and 6 bases, there was a span of 16 bases. Here the CDR3 reads CASSLGGGLAGELFF. The CDR3 DNA reads TGTGCCAGCAGTCTGGGGGGTGGGTTGGCCGGGGAGCTGTTTTTT.

V is TRBV2 and J is TRBJ1-6; 7 nucleotides line up with TRBD1. Per germline, CDR1 SNHLY and CDR2 FYNNEI. The CDR3 sequence is 16 residues long. After removal of 3 bases from V and 7 bases from J, the junction contained 9 bases not matched to a gene. The CDR3 here is CASSETRTGVNSPLHF. CDR3 DNA: TGTGCCAGCAGTGAGACTCGGACAGGCGTGAATTCACCCCTCCACTTT.

The chain uses TRBV5-1 and TRBJ1-6, with 8 bases fitting TRBD1. Germline trimming cut 4 bases from V and 9 bases from J; bases unmatched to any gene: 6. Germline CDR1 and CDR2: SGHRS and YFSETQ. This CDR3 has 14 amino acids. The CDR3 sequence: CASSQDREVSPLHF. The CDR3 region has the DNA TGCGCCAGCAGCCAGGACAGGGAAGTTTCACCCCTCCACTTT.

This clone was counted between two and nine times. V and J are TRBV28 and TRBJ1-1; the match to TRBD1 covers 7 bases. The germline V gene has CDR1 MDHEN and CDR2 SYDVKM. V lost 6 bases to trimming and J lost 7 bases; unmatched junction nucleotides: 11. The length of the CDR3 is 14 residues. The CDR3 reads CASREPTGKNEAFF. In nucleotides, the CDR3 is TGTGCCAGCAGGGAACCGACAGGGAAGAATGAAGCTTTCTTT.

The chain carries TRBV6-1 and TRBJ1-1; D possibly corresponds to TRBD1 (6 bases). Germline assignment: CDR1 MNHNS and CDR2 SASEGT. V was cut by 1 base and J by 4 bases, with 10 bases left in between. CDR3 length: 14 amino acids. The CDR3 bases are TGTGCCAGCAGTGAAGTTCAGGGGACCACTGAAGCTTTCTTT. It codes for CASSEVQGTTEAFF.

This chain links TRBV13 with TRBJ2-7; 7 nucleotides match TRBD1. Germline V gene sequence: CDR1 PRHDT, CDR2 FYEKMQ (reference sequence). The junction had 6 bases not matched to a gene; V was cut back by 0 bases and J by 4 bases. The length of the CDR3 is 15 residues. This chain's CDR3 is CASSLGSRGLYEQYF. CDR3 coding DNA: TGTGCCAGCAGCTTAGGGTCCAGGGGGTTGTACGAGCAGTACTTC. The full variable domain, completed using reference TRBV13 and TRBJ2-7, is AAGVIQSPRHLIKEKRETATLKCYPIPRHDTVYWYQQGPGQDPQFLISFYEKMQSDKGSIPDRFSAQQFSDYHSELNMSSLELGDSALYFCASSLGSRGLYEQYFGPGTRLTVT.

In this sample, this clone turned up a few times. In DNA, the CDR3 is TGTGCCAGCAGTCCCCGGGTCATATACAATGAGCAGTTCTTC. This translates into CASSPRVIYNEQFF. The chain links TRBV2 to TRBJ2-1; no reliable D call. The CDR3 extends over 14 amino acids. Trimming stripped 5 bases from V and 4 bases from J, with 12 bases between. The germline CDR1 and CDR2 sequences are SNHLY and FYNNEI. The full variable domain, its missing parts supplied by reference TRBV2 and TRBJ2-1, is EPEVTQTPSHQVTQMGQEVILRCVPISNHLYFYWYRQILGQKVEFLVSFYNNEISEKSEIFDDQFSVERPDGSNFTLKIRSTKLEDSAMYFCASSPRVIYNEQFFGPGTRLTVL.

The V gene is TRBV27, the J gene TRBJ2-7; D remains unclear. Trimming shortened V by 3 bases and J by 0 bases, and 12 bases separated the two germline ends. The CDR3 covers 15 residues. CDR1 is MNHEY, CDR2 SMNVEV, per germline (reference sequence). CDR3 amino acids: CASSFTSRNSYEQYF. The DNA for the CDR3 is TGTGCCAGCAGTTTCACCTCCAGGAACTCCTACGAGCAGTACTTC.

The chain recombines TRBV6-5 with TRBJ1-1; unclear D gene. Germline V gene sequence: CDR1 MNHEY, CDR2 SVGAGI. The CDR3 runs to 14 residues. V dropped 5 bases and J dropped 4 bases, with 14 bases sitting between them. In nucleotides, the CDR3 is TGTGCCAGCAGTCGCCTTGGTTCCGGCACTGAAGCTTTCTTT. Protein: CASSRLGSGTEAFF.

This clone was observed a few times. V is TRBV9 and J is TRBJ2-7, with TRBD2 matching over 8 bases. The germline V gene encodes CDR1 SGDLS and CDR2 YYNGEE. Germline trimming cut 3 bases from V and 5 bases from J; bases unmatched to any gene: 13. This CDR3 has 16 amino acids. The CDR3 bases are TGTGCCAGCAGCGCACAGGGATTCCGGCGGGGGGACGAGCAGTACTTC. Protein sequence: CASSAQGFRRGDEQYF.

V is TRBV5-4 and J is TRBJ2-7; 10 bases are a match to TRBD2. Germline V gene sequence: CDR1 SGHNT, CDR2 YYREEE (reference sequence). V dropped 3 bases and J dropped 6; count of bases not matched to a gene: 9. This CDR3 spans 15 amino acids. CDR3 protein: CASSSRSGRDFEQYF. CDR3 DNA sequence: TGTGCCAGCAGCTCCAGAAGCGGGAGGGATTTCGAGCAGTACTTC.

This clone was recorded a few times. The CDR3 DNA is TGTGCCAGCAGCCCACCCGGGACTAGTTCAGCGACCCAGTACTTC. It translates to CASSPPGTSSATQYF. The chain joins TRBV16 to TRBJ2-5; 8 positions agree with TRBD2. The V gene end was trimmed by 4 bases and the J gene end by 7 bases; junction bases not matched to a gene: 11. Per germline, CDR1 KGHSY and CDR2 FQNENV. CDR3 size: 15 residues.

There are a few counts of this clone. The J gene is TRBJ1-6, the V gene TRBV6-5, with D possibly TRBD1 on 5 matching bases. This CDR3 is built from 14 residues. The ends were cut back, 0 bases at V and 10 bases at J, with 10 bases in the middle. Germline CDR1 is MNHEY and CDR2 is SVGAGI. The CDR3 is CASSYSGPASPLHF. The CDR3, as DNA: TGTGCCAGCAGTTACTCGGGGCCAGCCTCACCCCTCCACTTT.